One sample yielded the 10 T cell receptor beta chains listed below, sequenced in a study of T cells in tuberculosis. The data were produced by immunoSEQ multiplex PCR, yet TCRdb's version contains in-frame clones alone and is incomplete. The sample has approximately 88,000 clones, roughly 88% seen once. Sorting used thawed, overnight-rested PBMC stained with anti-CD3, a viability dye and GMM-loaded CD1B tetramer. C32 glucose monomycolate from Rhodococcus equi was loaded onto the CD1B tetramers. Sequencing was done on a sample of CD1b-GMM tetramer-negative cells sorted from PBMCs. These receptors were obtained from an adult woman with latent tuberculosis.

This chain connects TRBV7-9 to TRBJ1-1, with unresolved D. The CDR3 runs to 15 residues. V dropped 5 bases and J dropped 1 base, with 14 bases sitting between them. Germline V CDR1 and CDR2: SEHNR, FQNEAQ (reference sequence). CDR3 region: CASSPAGRSNTEAFF. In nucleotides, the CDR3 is TGTGCCAGCAGCCCTGCGGGCAGGTCGAACACTGAAGCTTTCTTT.

For the CDR3, the DNA is TGTGCCAGCAGGACAGGGTCCTCCCTCAATGAGCAGTTCTTC. It specifies CASRTGSSLNEQFF. The chain combines TRBV6-5 with TRBJ2-1; TRBD1 matches at 7 bases. Germline assignment: CDR1 MNHEY and CDR2 SVGAGI. V trimming: 6 bases; J trimming: 6 bases; junction bases outside the gene matches: 8. This CDR3 contains 14 residues.

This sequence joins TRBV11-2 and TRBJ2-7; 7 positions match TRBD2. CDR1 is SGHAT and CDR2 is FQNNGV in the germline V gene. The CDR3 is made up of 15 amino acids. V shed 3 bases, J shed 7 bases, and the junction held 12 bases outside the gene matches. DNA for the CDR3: TGTGCCAGCAGCTTGGGGGGGAACAGGCTGGGTGAGCAGTACGTC. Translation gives CASSLGGNRLGEQYV.

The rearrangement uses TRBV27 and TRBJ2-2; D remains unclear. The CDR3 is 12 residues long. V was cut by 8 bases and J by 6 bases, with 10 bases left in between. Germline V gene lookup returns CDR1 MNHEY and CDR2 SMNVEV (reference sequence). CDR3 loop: CASGEPPGELFF. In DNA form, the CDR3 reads TGTGCCAGCGGAGAACCCCCCGGGGAGCTGTTTTTT.

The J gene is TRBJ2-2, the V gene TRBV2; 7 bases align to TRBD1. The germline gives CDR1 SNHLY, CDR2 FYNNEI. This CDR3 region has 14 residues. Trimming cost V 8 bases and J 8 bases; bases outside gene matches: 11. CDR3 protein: CASDSGQPWGELFF. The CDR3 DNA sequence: TGTGCCAGCGATTCGGGACAGCCTTGGGGGGAGCTGTTTTTT.

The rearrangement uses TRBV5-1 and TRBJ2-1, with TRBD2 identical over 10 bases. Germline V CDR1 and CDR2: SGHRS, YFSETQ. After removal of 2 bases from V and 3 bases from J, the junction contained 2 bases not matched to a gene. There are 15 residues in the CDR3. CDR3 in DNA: TGCGCCAGCAGCTTACGGACTAGCGGCTACAATGAGCAGTTCTTC. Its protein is CASSLRTSGYNEQFF.

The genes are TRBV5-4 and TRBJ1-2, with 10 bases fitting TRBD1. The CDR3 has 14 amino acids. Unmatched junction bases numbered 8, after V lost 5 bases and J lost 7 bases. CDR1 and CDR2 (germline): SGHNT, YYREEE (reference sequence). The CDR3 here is CASRPGQGFRGYTF. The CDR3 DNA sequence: TGTGCCAGCAGACCGGGACAGGGGTTTCGTGGCTACACCTTC.

CDR3 DNA sequence: TGTGCCAGCCGAGAAGGACAGGGGGCACAAGAGACCCAGTACTTC. Its protein product is CASREGQGAQETQYF. The chain is built from TRBV2 and TRBJ2-5, with 11 bases lining up with TRBD1. Trimming removed 8 bases from V and 2 bases from J; junction bases left unmatched: 7. CDR3 length: 15 amino acids. The germline gives CDR1 SNHLY, CDR2 FYNNEI. The full variable domain, in which reference TRBV2 and TRBJ2-5 provide the parts outside the CDR3, is EPEVTQTPSHQVTQMGQEVILRCVPISNHLYFYWYRQILGQKVEFLVSFYNNEISEKSEIFDDQFSVERPDGSNFTLKIRSTKLEDSAMYFCASREGQGAQETQYFGPGTRLLVL.

CDR3 loop: CASRNGRGSTEAFF. In DNA, the CDR3 is TGCGCCAGCAGAAATGGTCGGGGGTCCACTGAAGCTTTCTTT. The chain combines TRBV5-1 with TRBJ1-1; D possibly corresponds to TRBD1 (5 bases). Trimming removed 5 bases from V and 4 bases from J, with 15 bases in between. CDR3 length: 14 amino acids. Germline V gene lookup returns CDR1 SGHRS and CDR2 YFSETQ.

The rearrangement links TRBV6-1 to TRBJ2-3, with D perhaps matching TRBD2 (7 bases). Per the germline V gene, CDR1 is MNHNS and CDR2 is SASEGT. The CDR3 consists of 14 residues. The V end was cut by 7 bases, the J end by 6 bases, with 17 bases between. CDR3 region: CASIEGGAGDTQYF. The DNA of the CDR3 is TGTGCCAGCATCGAGGGGGGGGCGGGGGATACGCAGTATTTT.